A single TCR beta chain is shown here with its context. Only in-frame clones appear in the TCRdb table, and some are missing; sequencing was by immunoSEQ multiplex PCR. The table records about 160,000 clones, about 93% of them present only once. This sample was included in a study of control samples from healthy donors and cancer patients. This CDR3 has 16 residues. Germline lookup yields CDR1 LNHDA and CDR2 SQIVND (reference sequence). The J segment lost 1 base and the V segment lost 5 bases, leaving 8 bases of the junction unmatched. The gene calls are TRBV19 and TRBJ2-1, with TRBD1 matching over 7 bases. The material sequenced was blood. The source of this sequence is a woman in her 30s in good health. CDR3: CASSPRGSGSYNEQFF. As DNA, the CDR3 is TGTGCCAGTAGTCCCAGGGGGTCGGGGTCCTACAATGAGCAGTTCTTC.